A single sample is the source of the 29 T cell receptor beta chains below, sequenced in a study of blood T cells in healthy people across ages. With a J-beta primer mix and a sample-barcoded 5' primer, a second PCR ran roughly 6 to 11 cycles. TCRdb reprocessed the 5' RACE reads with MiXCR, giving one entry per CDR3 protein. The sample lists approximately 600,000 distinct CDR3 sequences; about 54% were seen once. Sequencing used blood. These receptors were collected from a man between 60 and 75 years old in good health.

The CDR3 DNA reads TGCAGCGTTGGGGGACAGGGGCTCTCAACTAATGAAAAACTGTTTTTT. Protein product: CSVGGQGLSTNEKLFF. The chain combines TRBV29-1 with TRBJ1-4; 10 bases match TRBD1. The V gene's germline CDR1 is SQVTM and CDR2 ANQGSEA. The junction had 5 bases not matched to a gene; V was cut back by 4 bases and J by 0 bases. The CDR3 has 16 residues.

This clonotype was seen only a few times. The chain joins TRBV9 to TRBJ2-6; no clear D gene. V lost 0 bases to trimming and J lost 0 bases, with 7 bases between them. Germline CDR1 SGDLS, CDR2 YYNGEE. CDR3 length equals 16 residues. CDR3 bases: TGTGCCAGCAGCGTAGCGTTTAGCTCTGGGGCCAACGTCCTGACTTTC. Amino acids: CASSVAFSSGANVLTF.

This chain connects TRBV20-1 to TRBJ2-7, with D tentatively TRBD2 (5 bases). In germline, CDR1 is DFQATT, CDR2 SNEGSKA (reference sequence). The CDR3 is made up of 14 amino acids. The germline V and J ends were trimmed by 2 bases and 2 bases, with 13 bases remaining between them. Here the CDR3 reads CSARPVTGTYEQYF. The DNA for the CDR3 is TGCAGTGCTAGACCCGTAACGGGGACCTACGAGCAGTACTTC.

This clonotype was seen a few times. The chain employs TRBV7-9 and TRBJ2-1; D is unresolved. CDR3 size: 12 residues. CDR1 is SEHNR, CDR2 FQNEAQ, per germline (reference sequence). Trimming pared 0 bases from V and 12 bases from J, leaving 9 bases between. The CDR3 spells CASSLASSWQFF. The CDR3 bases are TGTGCCAGCAGCTTAGCAAGTAGCTGGCAGTTCTTC.

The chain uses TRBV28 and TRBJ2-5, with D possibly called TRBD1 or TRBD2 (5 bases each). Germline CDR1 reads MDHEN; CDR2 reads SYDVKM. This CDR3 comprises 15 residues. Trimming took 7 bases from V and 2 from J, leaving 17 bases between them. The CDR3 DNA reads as TGTGCCAGCACCGGGGCTGGAGCGCCTCAAGAGACCCAGTACTTC. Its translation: CASTGAGAPQETQYF.

The CDR3 DNA reads as TGTGCCAGCAGCCCCCAGACGGCTTCCTATGGCTACACCTTC. Its protein is CASSPQTASYGYTF. V and J are TRBV5-5 and TRBJ1-2; D gene ambiguous. The ends were cut back, 4 bases at V and 4 bases at J, with 14 bases in the middle. This CDR3 contains 14 residues. Germline assignment: CDR1 SGHKS and CDR2 YYEKEE (reference sequence).

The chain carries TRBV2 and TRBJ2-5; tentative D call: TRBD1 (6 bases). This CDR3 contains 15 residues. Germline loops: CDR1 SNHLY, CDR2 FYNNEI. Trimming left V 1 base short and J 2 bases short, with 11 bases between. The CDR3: CASSEEKGQQETQYF. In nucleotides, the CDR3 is TGTGCCAGCAGTGAAGAAAAGGGACAACAAGAGACCCAGTACTTC.

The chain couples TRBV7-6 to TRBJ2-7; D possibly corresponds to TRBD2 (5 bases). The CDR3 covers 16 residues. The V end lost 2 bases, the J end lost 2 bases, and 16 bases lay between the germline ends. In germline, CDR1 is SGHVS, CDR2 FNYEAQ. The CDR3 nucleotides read TGTGCCAGCAGCTTATATGACCGAGCGGACGCCTACGAGCAGTACTTC. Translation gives CASSLYDRADAYEQYF.

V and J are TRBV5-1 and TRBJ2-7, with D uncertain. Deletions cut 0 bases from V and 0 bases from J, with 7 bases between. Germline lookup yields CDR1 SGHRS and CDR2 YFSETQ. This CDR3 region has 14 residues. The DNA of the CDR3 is TGCGCCAGCAGCTTGGACGGCAACTCCTACGAGCAGTACTTC. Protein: CASSLDGNSYEQYF.

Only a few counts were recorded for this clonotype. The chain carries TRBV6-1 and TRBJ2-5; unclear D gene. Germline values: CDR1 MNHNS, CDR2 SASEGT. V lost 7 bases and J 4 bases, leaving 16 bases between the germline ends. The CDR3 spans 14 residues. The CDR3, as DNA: TGTGCCAGCAAGCTGACCCTCCGTGGAGAGACCCAGTACTTC. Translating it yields CASKLTLRGETQYF.

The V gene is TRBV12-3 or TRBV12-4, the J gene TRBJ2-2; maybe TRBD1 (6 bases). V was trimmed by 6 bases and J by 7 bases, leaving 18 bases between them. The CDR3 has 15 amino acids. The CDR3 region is CASSPVRGSIGELFF. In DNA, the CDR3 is TGTGCCAGCAGCCCCGTCAGGGGTTCTATCGGGGAGCTGTTTTTT.

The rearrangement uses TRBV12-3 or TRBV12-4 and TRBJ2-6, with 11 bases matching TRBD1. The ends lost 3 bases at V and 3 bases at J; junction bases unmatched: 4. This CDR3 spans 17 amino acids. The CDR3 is CASSLDRGRNGANVLTF. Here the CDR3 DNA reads TGTGCCAGCAGTTTGGACAGGGGGCGAAATGGGGCCAACGTCCTGACTTTC.

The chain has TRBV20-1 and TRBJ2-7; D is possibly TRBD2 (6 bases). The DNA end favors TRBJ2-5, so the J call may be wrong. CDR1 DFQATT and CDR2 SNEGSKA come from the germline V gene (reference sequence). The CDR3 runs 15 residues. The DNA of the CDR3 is TGCAGTGCTAGAGATCCGACTCGGGGGACCGGGACCCAGTACTTC. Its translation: CSARDPTRGTGTQYF.

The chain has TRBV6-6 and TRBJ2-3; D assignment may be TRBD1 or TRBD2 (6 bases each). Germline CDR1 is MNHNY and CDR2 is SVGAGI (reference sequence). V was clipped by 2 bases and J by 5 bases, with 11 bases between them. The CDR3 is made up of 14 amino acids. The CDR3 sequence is CASSYGGQGDTQYF. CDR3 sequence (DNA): TGTGCCAGCAGTTACGGGGGGCAGGGAGATACGCAGTATTTT.

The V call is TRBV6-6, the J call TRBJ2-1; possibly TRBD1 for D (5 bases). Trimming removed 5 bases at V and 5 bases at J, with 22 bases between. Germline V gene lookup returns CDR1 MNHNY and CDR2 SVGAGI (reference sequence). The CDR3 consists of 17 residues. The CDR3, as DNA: TGTGCCAGCAGTAGATACAGGATTAGCAGAGATGACAATGAGCAGTTCTTC. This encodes CASSRYRISRDDNEQFF.

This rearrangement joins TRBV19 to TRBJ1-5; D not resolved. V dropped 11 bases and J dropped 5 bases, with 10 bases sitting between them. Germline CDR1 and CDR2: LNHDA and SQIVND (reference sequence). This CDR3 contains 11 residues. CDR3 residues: CAAGDYQPQHF. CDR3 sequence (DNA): TGTGCCGCAGGCGACTATCAGCCCCAGCATTTT.

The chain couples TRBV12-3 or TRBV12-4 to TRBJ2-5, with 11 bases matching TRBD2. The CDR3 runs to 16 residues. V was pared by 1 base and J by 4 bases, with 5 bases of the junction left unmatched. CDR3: CASSLGTSGGGETQYF. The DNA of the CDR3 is TGTGCCAGCAGTTTAGGCACTAGCGGGGGAGGAGAGACCCAGTACTTC.

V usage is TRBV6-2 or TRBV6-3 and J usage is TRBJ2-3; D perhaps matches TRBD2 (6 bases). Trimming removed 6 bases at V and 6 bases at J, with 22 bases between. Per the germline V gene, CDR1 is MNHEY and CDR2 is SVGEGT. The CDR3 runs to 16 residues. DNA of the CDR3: TGTGCCAGCAGCCCCGGGGCCGGGACTCGCAGTGATACGCAGTATTTT. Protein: CASSPGAGTRSDTQYF.

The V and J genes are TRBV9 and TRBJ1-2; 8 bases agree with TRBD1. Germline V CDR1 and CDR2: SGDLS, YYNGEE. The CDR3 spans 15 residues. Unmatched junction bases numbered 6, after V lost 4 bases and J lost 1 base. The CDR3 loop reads CASSPQGQGNYGYTF. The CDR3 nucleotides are TGTGCCAGCAGCCCCCAAGGACAGGGTAACTATGGCTACACCTTC.

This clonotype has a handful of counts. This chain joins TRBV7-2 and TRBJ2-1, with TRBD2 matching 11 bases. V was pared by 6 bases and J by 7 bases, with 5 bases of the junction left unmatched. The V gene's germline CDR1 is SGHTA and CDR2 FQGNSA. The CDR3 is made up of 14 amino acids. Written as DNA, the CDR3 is TGTGCCAGCAGGCTTAGCGGGGGGGCAAATGAGCAGTTCTTC. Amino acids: CASRLSGGANEQFF.

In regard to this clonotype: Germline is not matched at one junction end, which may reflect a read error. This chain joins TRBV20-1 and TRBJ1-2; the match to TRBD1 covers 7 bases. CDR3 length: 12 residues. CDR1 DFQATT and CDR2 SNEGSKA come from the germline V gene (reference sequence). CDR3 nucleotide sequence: TGCAGTGCGCAGACAGGGAGCTATGACTACACCTTC. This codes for CSAQTGSYDYTF.

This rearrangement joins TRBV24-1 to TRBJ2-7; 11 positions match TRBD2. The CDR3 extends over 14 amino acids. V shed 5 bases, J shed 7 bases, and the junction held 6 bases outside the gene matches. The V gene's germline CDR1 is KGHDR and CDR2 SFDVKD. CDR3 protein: CATSVAGGLGEQYF. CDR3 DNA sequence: TGTGCCACCAGTGTAGCGGGGGGGCTAGGTGAGCAGTACTTC.

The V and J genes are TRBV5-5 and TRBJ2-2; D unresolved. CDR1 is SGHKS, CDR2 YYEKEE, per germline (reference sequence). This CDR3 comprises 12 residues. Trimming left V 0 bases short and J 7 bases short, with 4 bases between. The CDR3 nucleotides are TGTGCCAGCAGCTTGGCCCGCGGGGAGCTGTTTTTT. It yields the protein CASSLARGELFF.

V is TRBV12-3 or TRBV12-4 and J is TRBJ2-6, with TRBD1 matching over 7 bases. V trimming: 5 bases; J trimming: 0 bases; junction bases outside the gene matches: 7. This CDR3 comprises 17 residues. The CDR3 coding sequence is TGTGCCAGCAGTCCATGGGACAGACCCTCTGGGGCCAACGTCCTGACTTTC. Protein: CASSPWDRPSGANVLTF.

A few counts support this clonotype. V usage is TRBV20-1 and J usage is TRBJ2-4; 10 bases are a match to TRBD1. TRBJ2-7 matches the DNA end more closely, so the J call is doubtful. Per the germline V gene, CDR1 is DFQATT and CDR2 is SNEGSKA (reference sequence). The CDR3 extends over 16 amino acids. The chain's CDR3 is CSARAHAGQGFYEQYF. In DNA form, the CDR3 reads TGCAGTGCTAGAGCTCACGCGGGACAGGGGTTTTACGAGCAGTACTTC.

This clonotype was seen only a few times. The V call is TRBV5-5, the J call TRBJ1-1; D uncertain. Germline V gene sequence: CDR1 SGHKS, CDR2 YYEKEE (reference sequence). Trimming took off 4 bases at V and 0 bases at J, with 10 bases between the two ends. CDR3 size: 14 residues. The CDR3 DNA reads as TGTGCCAGCAGCGCCGGAGGGTTGAACACTGAAGCTTTCTTT. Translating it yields CASSAGGLNTEAFF. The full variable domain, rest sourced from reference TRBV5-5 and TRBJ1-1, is DAGVTQSPTHLIKTRGQQVTLRCSPISGHKSVSWYQQVLGQGPQFIFQYYEKEERGRGNFPDRFSARQFPNYSSELNVNALLLGDSALYLCASSAGGLNTEAFFGQGTRLTVV.

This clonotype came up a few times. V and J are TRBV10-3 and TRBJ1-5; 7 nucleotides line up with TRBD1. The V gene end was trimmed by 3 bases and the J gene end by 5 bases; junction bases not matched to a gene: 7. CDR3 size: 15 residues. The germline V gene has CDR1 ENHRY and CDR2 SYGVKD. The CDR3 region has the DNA TGTGCCATCAGTGATAGCGGGACAGCTCATCAGCCCCAGCATTTT. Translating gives CAISDSGTAHQPQHF.

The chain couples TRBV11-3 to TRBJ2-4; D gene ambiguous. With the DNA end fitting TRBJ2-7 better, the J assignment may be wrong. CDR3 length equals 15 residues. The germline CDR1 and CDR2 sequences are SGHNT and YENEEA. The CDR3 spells CASSLDLFDVYEQYF. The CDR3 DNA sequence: TGTGCCAGCAGCTTAGATCTTTTTGATGTGTACGAGCAGTACTTC.

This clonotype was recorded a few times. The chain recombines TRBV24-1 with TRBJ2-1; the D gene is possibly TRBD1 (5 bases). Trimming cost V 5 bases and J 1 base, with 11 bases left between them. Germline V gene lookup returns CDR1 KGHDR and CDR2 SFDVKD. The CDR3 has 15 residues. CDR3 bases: TGTGCCACCAGTGTGGTCCAGGGTTCCTACAATGAGCAGTTCTTC. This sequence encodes CATSVVQGSYNEQFF.